The source of this T cell receptor (beta chain) is a study of shared clonotypes between healthy human individuals. The CDR3 has 15 amino acids. With V trimmed by 2 bases and J by 3 bases, 4 bases remained unmatched. From germline, CDR1 is SGHAT and CDR2 FQNNGV. About this clone: Its antigen is still unknown.

Overall study findings and caveats: Naive subsets generally had larger estimated richness than memory subsets. With few donors, the genetic and exposure-history diversity represented was limited.

Here immunoSEQ multiplex PCR was the method, and the copy in TCRdb shows in-frame clones only, minus some. Counted here are some 580,000 clones, 98% occurring once; the ten biggest clones make up 0.25% to 0.35%. The naive CD8 population came from CD45RO-negative cells selected for CCR7, without terminally differentiated effector memory CD45RA+ cells. The sequenced sample consisted of naive CD8+ T cells sorted from blood. The V call is TRBV11-2, the J call TRBJ2-1, with TRBD2 matching 7 bases. The TCR sequence derives from a man aged 30-40 years in good health. CDR3 sequence (DNA): TGTGCCAGCAGCTTATCGGCTAGCGGCTACAATGAGCAGTTCTTC. Translation gives CASSLSASGYNEQFF.